This T cell receptor (beta chain) was sequenced in a study of T cell responses to AZD1222 COVID-19 vaccine. CDR1 and CDR2 from the germline V gene are MRHNA and SNTAGT. CDR3 length equals 11 residues. Trimming stripped 10 bases from V and 3 bases from J, with 7 bases between. The data were produced by immunoSEQ multiplex PCR, yet TCRdb's version contains in-frame clones alone and is incomplete. Of tens of thousands of clones listed, roughly 90% are singletons. The J gene is TRBJ2-1, the V gene TRBV6-4, with D unclear. The receptor was derived from an adult who received the AZD1222 COVID-19 vaccine. This material consisted of peripheral blood, taken 28 days after the second AZD1222 dose. The CDR3 is CATGYYNEQFF. In DNA, the CDR3 is TGTGCCACCGGATACTACAATGAGCAGTTCTTC.